The 10 T cell receptor beta chains presented below share a single source sample, sequenced in a study of blood T cell repertoires in COVID-19. Assay used: immunoSEQ multiplex PCR; TCRdb lists only in-frame clones, some missing. The table records a few hundred thousand clones, approximately 84% of them present only once. The sequencing input was PBMCs or T cells enriched from blood (not recorded which). Source of these receptors: a man aged 25-45 years who had recovered from COVID-19.

The chain employs TRBV29-1 and TRBJ1-2, with D unclear. Germline V CDR1 and CDR2: SQVTM, ANQGSEA. There are 11 residues in the CDR3. Trimming took off 0 bases at V and 7 bases at J, with 6 bases between the two ends. CDR3 sequence reads: CSVEDRSGYTF. The CDR3 coding sequence is TGCAGCGTTGAAGATCGTAGTGGCTACACCTTC.

The chain links TRBV6-5 to TRBJ2-1; 9 positions match TRBD1. The CDR3 is 15 residues long. CDR1 is MNHEY and CDR2 is SVGAGI in the germline V gene. The junction had 10 bases not matched to a gene; V was cut back by 6 bases and J by 7 bases. The CDR3 sequence is CASRLQGAVWNEQFF. Written as DNA, the CDR3 is TGTGCCAGCAGATTACAGGGGGCGGTTTGGAATGAGCAGTTCTTC.

This clone was picked up a small number of times. The rearrangement links TRBV29-1 to TRBJ2-7; 10 bases match TRBD2. CDR1 and CDR2 (germline): SQVTM, ANQGSEA. The CDR3 covers 13 residues. The junction had 6 bases not matched to a gene; V was cut back by 4 bases and J by 6 bases. The CDR3 bases are TGCAGCGTTGGTCTAGCGGGAGTTGGCGAGCAGTACTTC. Translating gives CSVGLAGVGEQYF.

This chain links TRBV5-4 with TRBJ2-7; 14 nucleotides line up with TRBD2. CDR1 and CDR2 from the germline V gene are SGHNT and YYREEE (reference sequence). The CDR3 runs 18 residues. V shed 3 bases, J shed 5 bases, and the junction held 13 bases outside the gene matches. The CDR3 DNA reads TGTGCCAGCAGCTCCGATAGAGGGACTAGCGGGAGTCCTCACGAGCAGTACTTC. This sequence encodes CASSSDRGTSGSPHEQYF. The full variable domain, its missing parts supplied by reference TRBV5-4 and TRBJ2-7, is ETGVTQSPTHLIKTRGQQVTLRCSSQSGHNTVSWYQQALGQGPQFIFQYYREEENGRGNFPPRFSGLQFPNYSSELNVNALELDDSALYLCASSSDRGTSGSPHEQYFGPGTRLTVT.

The chain uses TRBV7-2 and TRBJ2-7, with D unresolved. The ends were cut back, 5 bases at V and 4 bases at J, with 6 bases in the middle. This CDR3 region has 11 residues. Per germline, CDR1 SGHTA and CDR2 FQGNSA. DNA for the CDR3: TGTGCCAGCAGCCTTAGTTACGAGCAGTACTTC. This sequence encodes CASSLSYEQYF.

The chain combines TRBV2 with TRBJ1-1; the D is unclear. V was trimmed by 1 base and J by 1 base, leaving 16 bases between them. CDR3 length: 17 amino acids. Germline lookup yields CDR1 SNHLY and CDR2 FYNNEI. The CDR3 region is CASSEEGAAPKNTEAFF. In DNA, the CDR3 is TGTGCCAGCAGTGAAGAGGGAGCAGCTCCTAAGAACACTGAAGCTTTCTTT. Looking up the rest from reference TRBV2 and TRBJ1-1 gives the full variable domain: EPEVTQTPSHQVTQMGQEVILRCVPISNHLYFYWYRQILGQKVEFLVSFYNNEISEKSEIFDDQFSVERPDGSNFTLKIRSTKLEDSAMYFCASSEEGAAPKNTEAFFGQGTRLTVV.

The chain has TRBV10-2 and TRBJ1-2; possible D gene TRBD1, 5 bases. Trimming shortened V by 4 bases and J by 4 bases, and 19 bases separated the two germline ends. The CDR3 length is 16 residues. Germline-derived CDR1 and CDR2 are WSHSY and SAAADI. CDR3 bases: TGCGCCAGCAGTGTTGGCCCGACCGGGGGTGCCTATGGCTACACCTTC. Encoded protein: CASSVGPTGGAYGYTF.

The rearrangement links TRBV18 to TRBJ2-2, with 8 bases lining up with TRBD2. This CDR3 region has 16 residues. Germline CDR1 KGHSH, CDR2 LQKENI. With 5 bases clipped from V and 2 bases from J, the junction kept 7 bases outside the gene matches. In nucleotides, the CDR3 is TGTGCCAGCTCAATCACCGGGAGGGTCAACACCGGGGAGCTGTTTTTT. As protein: CASSITGRVNTGELFF.

The V gene is TRBV11-2, the J gene TRBJ2-7; 8 nucleotides match TRBD1. Trimming at V came to 6 bases and at J to 1 base, leaving 8 bases not matched to a gene. From germline, CDR1 is SGHAT and CDR2 FQNNGV. This CDR3 is 15 amino acids long. The CDR3, as DNA: TGTGCCAGCAGTCAACAGGGGGGATCGTCCTACGAGCAGTACTTC. The encoded protein is CASSQQGGSSYEQYF.

This chain links TRBV15 with TRBJ1-2; TRBD1 matches at 11 bases. V lost 2 bases, J lost 3 bases, and 5 bases stayed unmatched. The length of the CDR3 is 16 residues. Germline V gene sequence: CDR1 LNHNV, CDR2 YYDKDF (reference sequence). The CDR3 here is CATSRKGTGGYYGYTF. CDR3 DNA: TGTGCCACCAGCAGAAAGGGGACAGGGGGGTACTATGGCTACACCTTC.